Many counts were recorded for the clone carrying this TCR beta chain. The record originates from a study of T cells after yellow fever vaccination. The CDR3 consists of 13 residues. V lost 6 bases and J 4 bases, leaving 11 bases between the germline ends. In germline, CDR1 is MNHEY, CDR2 SVGAGI. For TCR, cDNA came from 5'RACE template switching, which added a universal primer site and UMIs. TCRdb analysed the 5' RACE reads with MiXCR anew, one entry per CDR3 protein. The sample consists of some 160,000 distinct CDR3 sequences, 6% to 7.5% of them appearing once. The sequence was collected from a man between 18 and 35 years old who received the YFV17D yellow fever vaccine. The sequencing here drew on CD4+ T cells sorted from PBMCs, taken around 5 days after the first yellow fever vaccination. The chain carries TRBV6-5 and TRBJ2-3; D might be TRBD2 (5 bases). In DNA, the CDR3 is TGTGCCAGCAGCAAAACTAGGGCAGATACGCAGTATTTT. Its protein product is CASSKTRADTQYF.